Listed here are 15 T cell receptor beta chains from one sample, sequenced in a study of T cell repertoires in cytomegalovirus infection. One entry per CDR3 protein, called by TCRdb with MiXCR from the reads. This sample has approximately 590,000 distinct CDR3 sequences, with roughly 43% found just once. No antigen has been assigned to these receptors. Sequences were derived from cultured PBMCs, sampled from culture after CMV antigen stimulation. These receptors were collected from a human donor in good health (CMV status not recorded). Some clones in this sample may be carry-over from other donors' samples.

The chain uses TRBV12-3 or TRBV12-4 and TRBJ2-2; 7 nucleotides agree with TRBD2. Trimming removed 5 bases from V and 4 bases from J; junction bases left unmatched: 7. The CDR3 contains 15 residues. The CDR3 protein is CASSPIGGGTGELFF. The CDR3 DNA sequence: TGTGCCAGCAGTCCTATTGGGGGGGGCACCGGGGAGCTGTTTTTT.

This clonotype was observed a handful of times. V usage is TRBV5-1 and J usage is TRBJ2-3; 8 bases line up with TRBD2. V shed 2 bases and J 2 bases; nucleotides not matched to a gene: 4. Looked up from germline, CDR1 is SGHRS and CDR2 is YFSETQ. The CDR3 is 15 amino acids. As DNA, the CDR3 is TGCGCCAGCAGCTTTAGCGGGGCCCCCACAGATACGCAGTATTTT. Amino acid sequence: CASSFSGAPTDTQYF.

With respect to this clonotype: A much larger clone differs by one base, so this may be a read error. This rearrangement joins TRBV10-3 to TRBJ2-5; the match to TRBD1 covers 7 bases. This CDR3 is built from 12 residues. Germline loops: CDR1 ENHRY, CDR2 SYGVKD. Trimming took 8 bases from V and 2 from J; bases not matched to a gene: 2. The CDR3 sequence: CAIRDRQETQYF. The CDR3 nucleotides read TGTGCCATCCGGGACAGACAAGAGACCCAGTACTTC.

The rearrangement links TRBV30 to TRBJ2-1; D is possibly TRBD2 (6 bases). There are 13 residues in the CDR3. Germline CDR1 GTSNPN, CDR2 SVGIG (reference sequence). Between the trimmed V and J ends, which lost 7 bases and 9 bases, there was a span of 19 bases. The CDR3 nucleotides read TGTGCCTCTTTGACTAGTCGACTTGCTGAGCAGTTCTTC. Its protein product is CASLTSRLAEQFF.

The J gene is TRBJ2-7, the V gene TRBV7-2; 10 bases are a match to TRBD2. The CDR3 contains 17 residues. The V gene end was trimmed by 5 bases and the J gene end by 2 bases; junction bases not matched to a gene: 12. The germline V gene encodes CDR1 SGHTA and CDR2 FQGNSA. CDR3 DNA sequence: TGTGCCAGCAGCCGCCGGACTAGCGGCCAGGGAGCCTACGAGCAGTACTTC. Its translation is CASSRRTSGQGAYEQYF.

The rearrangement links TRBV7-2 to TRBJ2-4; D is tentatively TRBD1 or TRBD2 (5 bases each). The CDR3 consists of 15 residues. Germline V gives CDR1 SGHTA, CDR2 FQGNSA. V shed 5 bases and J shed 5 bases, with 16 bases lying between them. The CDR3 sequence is CASSQIYTGQNIQYF. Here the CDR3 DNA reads TGTGCCAGCAGCCAAATCTACACGGGGCAAAACATTCAGTACTTC.

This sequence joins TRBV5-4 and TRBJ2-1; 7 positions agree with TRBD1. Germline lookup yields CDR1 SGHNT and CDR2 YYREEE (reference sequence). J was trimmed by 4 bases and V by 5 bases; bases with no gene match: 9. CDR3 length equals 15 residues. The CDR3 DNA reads TGTGCCAGCAGTACCGGGACAGACATTTACAATGAGCAGTTCTTC. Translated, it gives CASSTGTDIYNEQFF.

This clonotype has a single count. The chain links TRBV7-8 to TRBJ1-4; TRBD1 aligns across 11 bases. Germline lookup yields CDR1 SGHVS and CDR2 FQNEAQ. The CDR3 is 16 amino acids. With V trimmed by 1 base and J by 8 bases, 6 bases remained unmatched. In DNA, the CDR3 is TGTGCCAGCAGCTTAGGGACAGGGGGCGTAGGGGAAAAACTGTTTTTT. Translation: CASSLGTGGVGEKLFF.

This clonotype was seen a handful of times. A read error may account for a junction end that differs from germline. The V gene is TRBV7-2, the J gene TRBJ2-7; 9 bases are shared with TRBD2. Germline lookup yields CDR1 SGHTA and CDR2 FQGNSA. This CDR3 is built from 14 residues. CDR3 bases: TGTGTCAGCAGCTTAGCGGGGGCGCCAAACGAGCAGTACTTC. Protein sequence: CVSSLAGAPNEQYF. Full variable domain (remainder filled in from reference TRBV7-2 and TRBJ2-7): GAGVSQSPSNKVTEKGKDVELRCDPISGHTALYWYRQSLGQGLEFLIYFQGNSAPDKSGLPSDRFSAERTGGSVSTLTIQRTQQEDSAVYLCVSSLAGAPNEQYFGPGTRLTVT.

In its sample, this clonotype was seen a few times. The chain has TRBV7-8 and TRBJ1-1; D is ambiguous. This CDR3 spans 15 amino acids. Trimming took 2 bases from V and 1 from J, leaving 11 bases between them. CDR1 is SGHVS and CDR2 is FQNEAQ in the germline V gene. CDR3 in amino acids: CASSLQRLSNTEAFF. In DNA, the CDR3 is TGTGCCAGCAGCTTACAAAGACTCTCGAACACTGAAGCTTTCTTT.

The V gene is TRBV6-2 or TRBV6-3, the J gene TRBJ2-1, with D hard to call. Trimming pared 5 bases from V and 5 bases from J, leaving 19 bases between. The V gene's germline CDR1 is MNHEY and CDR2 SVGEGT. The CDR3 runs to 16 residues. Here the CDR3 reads CASSEGPSVLHNEQFF. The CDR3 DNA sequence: TGTGCCAGCAGTGAAGGCCCCTCAGTCCTCCACAATGAGCAGTTCTTC.

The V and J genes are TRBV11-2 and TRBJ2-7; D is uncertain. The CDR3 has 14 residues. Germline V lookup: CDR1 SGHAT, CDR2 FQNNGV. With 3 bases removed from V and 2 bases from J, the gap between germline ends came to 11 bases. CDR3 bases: TGTGCCAGCAGCTTTGGCAACGTAGCCTACGAGCAGTACTTC. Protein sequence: CASSFGNVAYEQYF.

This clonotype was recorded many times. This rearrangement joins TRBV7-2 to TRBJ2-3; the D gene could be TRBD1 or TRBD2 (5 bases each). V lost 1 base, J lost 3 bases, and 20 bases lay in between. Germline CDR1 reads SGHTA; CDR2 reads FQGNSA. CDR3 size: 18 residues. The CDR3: CASSLVPGAVPSTDTQYF. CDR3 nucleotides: TGTGCCAGCAGCTTAGTGCCCGGGGCGGTTCCGAGTACAGATACGCAGTATTTT.

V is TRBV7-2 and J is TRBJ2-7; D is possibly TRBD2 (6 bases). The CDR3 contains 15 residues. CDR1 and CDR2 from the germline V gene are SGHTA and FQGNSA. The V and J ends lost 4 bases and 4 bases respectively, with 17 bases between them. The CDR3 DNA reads TGTGCCAGCAGCTCCGGGTCTGGGGGGTATTACGAGCAGTACTTC. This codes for CASSSGSGGYYEQYF.

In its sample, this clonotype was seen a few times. The CDR3 nucleotides are TGTGCCAGCAGTTCGGACACACCTGGAAACACCATATATTTT. Translating it yields CASSSDTPGNTIYF. The chain recombines TRBV12-3 or TRBV12-4 with TRBJ1-3; D may be TRBD1 (5 bases). This CDR3 has 14 residues. The germline V and J ends were trimmed by 4 bases and 2 bases, with 9 bases remaining between them.